This is a list of T cell receptor beta chains from one sample in a study of identical twins. TCRdb itself ran the 5' RACE reads through MiXCR, one entry per CDR3 protein. The sample consists of 400,000 to 550,000 distinct CDR3 sequences, 14% of them appearing once. These data are also associated with another study on yellow fever vaccine responses in identical twins.

Material for sequencing was CD4+ T cells sorted from blood. The receptors were sampled from a woman aged 18-30 years in good health. The CDR3 runs from the conserved cysteine through the conserved F or W. A D gene is named only where the DNA matches it firmly. Where a row states a size, it is once, few, many or the class of an expanded clone; other rows omit it.

abundance | j_gene | v_gene | d_gene | CDR3nt | CDR3aa
few | TRBJ1-5 | TRBV6-2/TRBV6-3 | TRBD1 | TGTGCCAGCAGTTATGGGACAGACAATCAGCCCCAGCATTTT | CASSYGTDNQPQHF
many | TRBJ2-7 | TRBV5-1 | . | TGCGCCAGCAGCCTGGACCTGGCCGGGACGGTTTCCTACGAGCAGTACTTC | CASSLDLAGTVSYEQYF
few | TRBJ2-1 | TRBV7-2 | . | TGTGCCAGCAGTCCCCCCCGGGGGCTGATTAATGAGCAGTTCTTC | CASSPPRGLINEQFF
few | TRBJ2-3 | TRBV7-2 | . | TGTGCCAGCAGCCTGGGTCTGGGTCCAGATACGCAGTATTTT | CASSLGLGPDTQYF
. | TRBJ2-3 | TRBV7-6 | TRBD1 | TGTGCCAGCAGCCCATACGGGACAGGCAAGAGCACAGATACGCAGTATTTT | CASSPYGTGKSTDTQYF
few | TRBJ2-2 | TRBV28 | TRBD2 | TGTGCCAGCAGTTTAACCGGACTAGCGGGAGTCCGTACCGGGGAGCTGTTTTTT | CASSLTGLAGVRTGELFF
. | TRBJ2-3 | TRBV11-2 | . | TGTGCCAGCAGCCCTAACGGGGTCGAAGGGTTGGGCACAGATACGCAGTATTTT | CASSPNGVEGLGTDTQYF
few | TRBJ2-2 | TRBV24-1 | . | TGTGCCACCCCCTCCGACAAGGCCCTCACCGGGGAGCTGTTTTTT | CATPSDKALTGELFF
. | TRBJ2-3 | TRBV7-2 | . | TGTGCCAGCAGCTTAGTCGGTGGGAGTTTCACAGATACGCAGTATTTT | CASSLVGGSFTDTQYF
few | TRBJ1-2 | TRBV20-1 | . | TGCAGTTTCACAGGGATCGAGGGCTATGGCTACACCTTC | CSFTGIEGYGYTF
few | TRBJ1-1 | TRBV18 | TRBD1 | TGTGCCAGCTCACCGGGACAGGGGTACCTGAACACTGAAGCTTTCTTT | CASSPGQGYLNTEAFF
many | TRBJ2-2 | TRBV27 | . | TGTGCCAGCAATGACCGAAACACCGGGGAGCTGTTTTTT | CASNDRNTGELFF
. | TRBJ2-4 | TRBV25-1 | . | TGTGCCAGCAGTGGACGCCCGTTAGGTAAAAACATTCAGTACTTC | CASSGRPLGKNIQYF
. | TRBJ2-3 | TRBV24-1 | . | TGTGCCACCAGGCACACAGATACGCAGTATTTT | CATRHTDTQYF
. | TRBJ1-6 | TRBV5-6 | TRBD1 | TGTGCCAGCAGCCCGGGACAGATTAATTCACCCCTCCACTTT | CASSPGQINSPLHF
few | TRBJ1-5 | TRBV18 | TRBD1 | TGTGCCAGCTCACCTGTTCCCGGACAGGGAGGTCAGCCCCAGCATTTT | CASSPVPGQGGQPQHF
. | TRBJ2-5 | TRBV9 | TRBD2 | TGTGCCAGCAGCGCAACCGGGACTAGTGTCGAGACCCAGTACTTC | CASSATGTSVETQYF
. | TRBJ1-3 | TRBV20-1 | . | TGCAGTGCTCCGGGACGGACTGGAAACACCATATATTTT | CSAPGRTGNTIYF
many | TRBJ2-2 | TRBV5-1 | TRBD2 | TGCGCCAGCAGCTTACTAGCGGGGACGAACACCGGGGAGCTGTTTTTT | CASSLLAGTNTGELFF
many | TRBJ2-7 | TRBV4-3 | . | TGCGCCAGCAGCCAAGATTGGAGCCAGGGTTACGAGCAGTACTTC | CASSQDWSQGYEQYF
. | TRBJ2-1 | TRBV6-2/TRBV6-3 | . | TGTGCCAGCAGTTTTAGTGGTCGGGACATCAGCTACAATGAGCAGTTCTTC | CASSFSGRDISYNEQFF
few | TRBJ2-1 | TRBV29-1 | TRBD2 | TGCAGCGTTGTAGGCTCTAGCGGGTCCCTGGATGAGCAGTTCTTC | CSVVGSSGSLDEQFF